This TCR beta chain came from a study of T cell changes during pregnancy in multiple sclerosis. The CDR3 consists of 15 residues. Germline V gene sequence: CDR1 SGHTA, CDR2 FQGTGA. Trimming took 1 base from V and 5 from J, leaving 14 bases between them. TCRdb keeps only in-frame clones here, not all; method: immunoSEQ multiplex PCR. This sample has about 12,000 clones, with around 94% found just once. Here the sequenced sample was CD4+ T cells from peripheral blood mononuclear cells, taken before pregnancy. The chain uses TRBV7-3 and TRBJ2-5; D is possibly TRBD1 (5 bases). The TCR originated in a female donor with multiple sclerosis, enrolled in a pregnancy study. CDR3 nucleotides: TGTGCCAGCAGCTTAAGGGGCGGCGTGGAGGAGACCCAGTACTTC. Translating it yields CASSLRGGVEETQYF.